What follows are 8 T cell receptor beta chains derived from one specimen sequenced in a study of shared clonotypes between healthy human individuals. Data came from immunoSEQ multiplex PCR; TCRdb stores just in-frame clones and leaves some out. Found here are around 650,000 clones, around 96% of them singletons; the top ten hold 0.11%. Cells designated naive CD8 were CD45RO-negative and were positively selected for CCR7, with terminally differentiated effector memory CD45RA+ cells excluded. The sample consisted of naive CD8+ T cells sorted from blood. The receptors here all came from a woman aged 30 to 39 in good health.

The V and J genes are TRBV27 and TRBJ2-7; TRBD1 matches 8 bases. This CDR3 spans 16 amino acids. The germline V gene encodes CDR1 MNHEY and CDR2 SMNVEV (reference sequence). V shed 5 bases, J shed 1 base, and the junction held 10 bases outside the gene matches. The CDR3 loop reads CASSPSQGAMSYEQYF. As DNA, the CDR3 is TGTGCCAGCAGTCCATCCCAGGGGGCGATGTCCTACGAGCAGTACTTC.

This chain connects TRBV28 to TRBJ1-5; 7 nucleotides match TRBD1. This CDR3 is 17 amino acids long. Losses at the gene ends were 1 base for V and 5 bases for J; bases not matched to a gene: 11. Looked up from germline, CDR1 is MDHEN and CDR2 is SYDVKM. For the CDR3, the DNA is TGTGCCAGCAGTTTATTTATCTTTGGACAGGAGGATCAGCCCCAGCATTTT. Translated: CASSLFIFGQEDQPQHF. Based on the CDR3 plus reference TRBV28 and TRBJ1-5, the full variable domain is DVKVTQSSRYLVKRTGEKVFLECVQDMDHENMFWYRQDPGLGLRLIYFSYDVKMKEKGDIPEGYSVSREKKERFSLILESASTNQTSMYLCASSLFIFGQEDQPQHFGDGTRLSIL.

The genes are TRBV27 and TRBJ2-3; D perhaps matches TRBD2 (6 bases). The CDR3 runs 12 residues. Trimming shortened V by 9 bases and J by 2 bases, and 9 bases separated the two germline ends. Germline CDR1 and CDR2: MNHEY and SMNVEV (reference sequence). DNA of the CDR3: TGTGCCAGTGGACTATACACAGATACGCAGTATTTT. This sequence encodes CASGLYTDTQYF.

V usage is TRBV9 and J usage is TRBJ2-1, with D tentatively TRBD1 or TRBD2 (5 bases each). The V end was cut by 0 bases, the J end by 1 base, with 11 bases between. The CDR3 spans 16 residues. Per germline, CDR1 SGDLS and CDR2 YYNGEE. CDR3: CASSVVSGRSYNEQFF. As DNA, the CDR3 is TGTGCCAGCAGCGTAGTTTCGGGACGGTCCTACAATGAGCAGTTCTTC.

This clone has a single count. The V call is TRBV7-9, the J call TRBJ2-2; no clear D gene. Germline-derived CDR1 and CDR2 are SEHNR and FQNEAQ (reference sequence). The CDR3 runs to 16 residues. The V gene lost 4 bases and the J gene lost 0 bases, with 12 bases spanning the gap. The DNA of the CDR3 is TGTGCCAGCAGCTCCCCCCGAGAGACGAACACCGGGGAGCTGTTTTTT. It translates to CASSSPRETNTGELFF. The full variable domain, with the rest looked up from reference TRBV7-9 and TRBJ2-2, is DTGVSQNPRHKITKRGQNVTFRCDPISEHNRLYWYRQTLGQGPEFLTYFQNEAQLEKSRLLSDRFSAERPKGSFSTLEIQRTEQGDSAMYLCASSSPRETNTGELFFGEGSRLTVL.

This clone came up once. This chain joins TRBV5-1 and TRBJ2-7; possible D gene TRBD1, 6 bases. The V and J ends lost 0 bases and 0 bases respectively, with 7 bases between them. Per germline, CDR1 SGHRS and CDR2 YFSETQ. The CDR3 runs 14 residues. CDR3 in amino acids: CASSLDRASYEQYF. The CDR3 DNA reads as TGCGCCAGCAGCTTGGACAGGGCCTCCTACGAGCAGTACTTC.

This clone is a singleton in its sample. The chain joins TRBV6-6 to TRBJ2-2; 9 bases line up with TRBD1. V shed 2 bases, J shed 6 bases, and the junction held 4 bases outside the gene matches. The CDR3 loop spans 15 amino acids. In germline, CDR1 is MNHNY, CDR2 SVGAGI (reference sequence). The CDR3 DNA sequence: TGTGCCAGCAGTTACCTTGGGACAGGGCCCGGGGAGCTGTTTTTT. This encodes CASSYLGTGPGELFF.

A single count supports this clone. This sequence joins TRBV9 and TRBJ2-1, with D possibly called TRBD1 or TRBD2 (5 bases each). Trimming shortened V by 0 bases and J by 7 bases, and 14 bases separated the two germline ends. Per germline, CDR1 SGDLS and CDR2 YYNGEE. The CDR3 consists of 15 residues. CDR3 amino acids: CASSVGGTLGNEQFF. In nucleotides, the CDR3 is TGTGCCAGCAGCGTAGGAGGGACCCTCGGAAATGAGCAGTTCTTC.